The 17 T cell receptor beta chains below were found in one sample sequenced in a study of T cells after yellow fever vaccination. In TCRdb, the 5' RACE reads were re-called with MiXCR into one record per CDR3 protein. The sample carries 300,000 or so distinct CDR3 sequences, approximately 12% recorded once. The specimen was CD4+ T cells sorted from PBMCs, collected 45 days after the yellow fever booster vaccination. These TCRs come from a man aged 30 to 45 who received the YFV17D yellow fever vaccine.

This sequence joins TRBV28 and TRBJ2-7; the match to TRBD1 covers 7 bases. V was clipped by 3 bases and J by 9 bases; unmatched bases: 8. Germline V gene data show CDR1 as MDHEN and CDR2 as SYDVKM. The CDR3 totals 13 residues. The CDR3 sequence: CASSFATGPTQYF. CDR3 coding DNA: TGTGCCAGCAGTTTCGCGACAGGGCCGACGCAGTACTTC. Variable domain in full (rest from reference TRBV28 and TRBJ2-7): DVKVTQSSRYLVKRTGEKVFLECVQDMDHENMFWYRQDPGLGLRLIYFSYDVKMKEKGDIPEGYSVSREKKERFSLILESASTNQTSMYLCASSFATGPTQYFGPGTRLTVT.

With regard to this clonotype: A read error may account for a junction end that differs from germline. This chain links TRBV7-9 with TRBJ1-5; D is unclear. The CDR3 is 15 amino acids. Germline values: CDR1 SEHNR, CDR2 FQNEAQ (reference sequence). The chain's CDR3 is CASSPGGFSNQPQHF. Written as DNA, the CDR3 is TGTGCTAGCAGCCCAGGCGGGTTTAGCAATCAGCCCCAGCATTTT.

This clonotype was found many times. The rearrangement links TRBV20-1 to TRBJ1-6; D might be TRBD1 (5 bases). Trimming took 2 bases from V and 7 from J, leaving 9 bases between them. In germline, CDR1 is DFQATT, CDR2 SNEGSKA (reference sequence). This CDR3 comprises 13 residues. The CDR3 DNA sequence: TGCAGTGCTAGATTAGGGGAAAATTCACCCCTCCACTTT. It yields the protein CSARLGENSPLHF.

This clonotype was picked up a small number of times. The V call is TRBV25-1, the J call TRBJ2-1; the D gene could be TRBD1 or TRBD2 (6 bases each). The CDR3 runs 15 residues. The germline V gene encodes CDR1 MGHDK and CDR2 SYGVNS. Trimming pared 1 base from V and 8 bases from J, leaving 15 bases between. Here the CDR3 reads CASSESGRGGHEQFF. The CDR3, as DNA: TGTGCCAGCAGTGAATCAGGCAGGGGAGGACATGAGCAGTTCTTC. Drawing the rest from reference TRBV25-1 and TRBJ2-1, the complete variable domain is EADIYQTPRYLVIGTGKKITLECSQTMGHDKMYWYQQDPGMELHLIHYSYGVNSTEKGDLSSESTVSRIRTEHFPLTLESARPSHTSQYLCASSESGRGGHEQFFGPGTRLTVL.

V usage is TRBV9 and J usage is TRBJ2-3; no reliable D call. The CDR3 length is 15 residues. The germline gives CDR1 SGDLS, CDR2 YYNGEE. Trimming pared 2 bases from V and 2 bases from J, leaving 12 bases between. CDR3 amino acids: CASSVVGSHTDTQYF. The CDR3 DNA follows: TGTGCCAGCAGCGTGGTAGGCTCGCACACAGATACGCAGTATTTT. Full variable domain (missing parts from reference TRBV9 and TRBJ2-3): DSGVTQTPKHLITATGQRVTLRCSPRSGDLSVYWYQQSLDQGLQFLIQYYNGEERAKGNILERFSAQQFPDLHSELNLSSLELGDSALYFCASSVVGSHTDTQYFGPGTRLTVL.

The gene calls are TRBV3-1 and TRBJ2-5; maybe TRBD1 (6 bases). Per the germline V gene, CDR1 is LGHDT and CDR2 is YNNKEL (reference sequence). The CDR3 has 19 amino acids. V was clipped by 3 bases and J by 1 base, with 24 bases between them. CDR3 nucleotides: TGTGCCAGCAGCCATCCACCCCTCCGTACCGGGACAAGCCAAGAGACCCAGTACTTC. Encoded protein: CASSHPPLRTGTSQETQYF.

The chain joins TRBV7-2 to TRBJ2-1, with TRBD2 matching over 7 bases. The V gene's germline CDR1 is SGHTA and CDR2 FQGNSA. Trimming removed 5 bases from V and 7 bases from J; junction bases left unmatched: 11. The CDR3 length is 15 residues. The CDR3 coding sequence is TGTGCCAGCAGCCCTGGTCTGGCGGGAGCTAATGAGCAGTTCTTC. Translated, it gives CASSPGLAGANEQFF.

This chain links TRBV6-2 or TRBV6-3 with TRBJ2-5, with 7 bases fitting TRBD2. The CDR3 has 18 residues. Germline values: CDR1 MNHEY, CDR2 SVGEGT. The J segment lost 4 bases and the V segment lost 0 bases, leaving 14 bases of the junction unmatched. This chain's CDR3 is CASSYSILSRELTETQYF. CDR3 sequence (DNA): TGTGCCAGCAGTTACTCGATTTTGTCGCGGGAGTTAACAGAGACCCAGTACTTC.

This sequence joins TRBV5-4 and TRBJ2-7; D may be TRBD2 (7 bases). CDR1 SGHNT and CDR2 YYREEE come from the germline V gene (reference sequence). The CDR3 contains 17 residues. V lost 4 bases and J lost 3, with 23 bases in between. Written as DNA, the CDR3 is TGTGCCAGCAGCGGCCAGGCGGGGGCCCCAAGAGGCTACGAGCAGTACTTC. Translated, it gives CASSGQAGAPRGYEQYF. Variable domain in full (rest from reference TRBV5-4 and TRBJ2-7): ETGVTQSPTHLIKTRGQQVTLRCSSQSGHNTVSWYQQALGQGPQFIFQYYREEENGRGNFPPRFSGLQFPNYSSELNVNALELDDSALYLCASSGQAGAPRGYEQYFGPGTRLTVT.

This clonotype was seen a few times. J is TRBJ2-1 and V is TRBV18; D not certain. This CDR3 spans 13 amino acids. Trimming took 3 bases from V and 3 from J, leaving 6 bases between them. Germline V lookup: CDR1 KGHSH, CDR2 LQKENI. In DNA, the CDR3 is TGTGCCAGCTCACCGACTTTCTACAATGAGCAGTTCTTC. Its protein is CASSPTFYNEQFF.

The sample holds a few counts of this clonotype. V is TRBV6-2 or TRBV6-3 and J is TRBJ2-7; 12 bases line up with TRBD2. Germline-derived CDR1 and CDR2 are MNHEY and SVGEGT. V lost 5 bases and J lost 5; bases outside the gene matches: 7. This CDR3 is 15 amino acids long. The DNA for the CDR3 is TGTGCCAGCAGTACGACTAGCGGGAGTAGGAACGAGCAGTACTTC. Its translation is CASSTTSGSRNEQYF.

The rearrangement links TRBV7-2 to TRBJ1-5; perhaps TRBD1 as D (5 bases). V shed 0 bases and J shed 7 bases, with 13 bases lying between them. The V gene's germline CDR1 is SGHTA and CDR2 FQGNSA. The CDR3 covers 15 residues. CDR3 sequence: CASSLAEGLTQPQHF. CDR3 nucleotide sequence: TGTGCCAGCAGCTTAGCGGAGGGGTTGACCCAGCCCCAGCATTTT. The variable domain in full, with the rest retrieved from reference TRBV7-2 and TRBJ1-5, is GAGVSQSPSNKVTEKGKDVELRCDPISGHTALYWYRQSLGQGLEFLIYFQGNSAPDKSGLPSDRFSAERTGGSVSTLTIQRTQQEDSAVYLCASSLAEGLTQPQHFGDGTRLSIL.

The chain uses TRBV10-3 and TRBJ2-7, with D hard to call. The CDR3 is 16 amino acids. From germline, CDR1 is ENHRY and CDR2 SYGVKD. Between the trimmed V and J ends, which lost 2 bases and 6 bases, there was a span of 20 bases. CDR3 DNA: TGTGCCATCAGTGAGAGCCCCCCCTACCAGGCAGGCGAGCAGTACTTC. Its translation is CAISESPPYQAGEQYF.

This clonotype was seen repeatedly, ten times or more. The CDR3 sequence is CASSLESYNEQFF. The CDR3 bases are TGCGCCAGCAGCTTGGAGTCGTACAATGAGCAGTTCTTC. The chain is built from TRBV5-1 and TRBJ2-1; D unclear. CDR1 is SGHRS, CDR2 YFSETQ, per germline. V was shortened by 0 bases and J by 4 bases, with 5 bases between the two germline ends. The CDR3 is 13 amino acids.

There are many counts of this clonotype. The chain joins TRBV29-1 to TRBJ2-1; D may be TRBD2 (6 bases). Germline V lookup: CDR1 SQVTM, CDR2 ANQGSEA. V was cut by 3 bases and J by 8 bases, with 17 bases left in between. The CDR3 has 14 amino acids. CDR3 sequence (DNA): TGCAGCGTTGAGGGGACGGCGGGGATCGATGAGCAGTTCTTC. Protein product: CSVEGTAGIDEQFF.

The J gene is TRBJ2-3, the V gene TRBV20-1; TRBD1 aligns across 8 bases. CDR3 length: 17 amino acids. The germline gives CDR1 DFQATT, CDR2 SNEGSKA (reference sequence). Trimming at V came to 2 bases and at J to 4 bases, leaving 14 bases not matched to a gene. The CDR3 loop reads CSARRRGQARAADTQYF. In DNA, the CDR3 is TGCAGTGCTAGAAGGCGGGGACAGGCACGCGCCGCAGATACGCAGTATTTT.

V gene TRBV7-9 combines with J gene TRBJ1-1; D not resolved. Deletions cut 3 bases from V and 1 base from J, with 9 bases between. Germline-derived CDR1 and CDR2 are SEHNR and FQNEAQ (reference sequence). The CDR3 is 14 amino acids. The CDR3 is CASSFGFGNTEAFF. In DNA, the CDR3 is TGTGCCAGCAGCTTCGGATTCGGGAACACTGAAGCTTTCTTT.